Ten or more counts support the clone carrying this TCR beta chain. This record belongs to a study of T cells in Graves' hyperthyroidism and ophthalmopathy. Researchers amplified the TCR beta CDR3 regions from RNA transcripts. The HTBI set primed first-round TCR CDR3 RT-PCR. TCRdb passed the multiplex PCR reads through MiXCR, listing each CDR3 protein once. This sample has about 640,000 distinct CDR3 sequences, with less than 25% found just once. Patients showing uncontrolled infection, other autoimmune disease, pregnancy or lactation were ineligible. Over 9 ml of fresh peripheral blood supplied the PBMCs. This receptor was taken from a man aged 25 to 40 with Graves' ophthalmopathy. The sample comprised blood.

The CDR3 loop reads CASSLDRSTQYF. CDR3 nucleotides: TGTGCCAGCAGCCTCGACAGAAGTACGCAGTATTTT. The rearrangement links TRBV11-2 to TRBJ2-3, with a possible D match to TRBD1 (5 bases). The CDR3 contains 12 residues. Germline CDR1 is SGHAT and CDR2 is FQNNGV. With 5 bases removed from V and 8 bases from J, the gap between germline ends came to 11 bases. Full variable domain (rest looked up from reference TRBV11-2 and TRBJ2-3): EAGVAQSPRYKIIEKRQSVAFWCNPISGHATLYWYQQILGQGPKLLIQFQNNGVVDDSQLPKDRFSAERLKGVDSTLKIQPAKLEDSAVYLCASSLDRSTQYFGPGTRLTVL.